A selection of T cell receptor beta chains follows, all from one sample in a study of shared clonotypes between healthy human individuals. Clones were read by immunoSEQ multiplex PCR, and TCRdb kept only the in-frame ones, dropping some. The data show about 1.5 million clones, 95% to 97% seen once. Sequenced: naive CD4+ T cells sorted from blood. The receptor set was obtained from a man aged 25 to 40 in good health. Both conserved end residues are part of each CDR3. The D gene is left open where the match is weak. Size is stated for part of the rows, as once, few or many counts, or as a class when the clone is expanded.

J: TRBJ1-1
D: NA
V: TRBV7-9
size: NA
CDR3: CASSLQVNTEAFF
DNA: TGTGCCAGCAGCTTACAGGTGAACACTGAAGCTTTCTTT

J: TRBJ1-1
D: NA
V: TRBV19
size: NA
CDR3: CASGEVRGAFF
DNA: TGTGCCAGTGGGGAGGTGAGAGGAGCTTTCTTT

J: TRBJ1-2
D: NA
V: TRBV6-5
size: NA
CDR3: CASRLGTHNGYTF
DNA: TGTGCCAGCAGATTGGGTACCCACAATGGCTACACCTTC

J: TRBJ2-7
D: NA
V: TRBV11-2
size: NA
CDR3: CASSFRAPVNEQYF
DNA: TGTGCCAGCAGCTTCCGGGCCCCTGTTAACGAGCAGTACTTC

J: TRBJ2-1
D: TRBD2
V: TRBV7-9
size: NA
CDR3: CASNGTSGSYNEQFF
DNA: TGTGCCAGCAATGGGACTAGCGGATCGTACAATGAGCAGTTCTTC

J: TRBJ2-1
D: TRBD1
V: TRBV11-3
size: NA
CDR3: CASSRGGLSYNEQFF
DNA: TGTGCCAGCAGCCGAGGGGGCCTATCCTACAATGAGCAGTTCTTC

J: TRBJ1-1
D: NA
V: TRBV29-1
size: NA
CDR3: CSADPIDRYTEAFF
DNA: TGCAGCGCCGACCCAATCGACAGATACACTGAAGCTTTCTTT

J: TRBJ2-5
D: NA
V: TRBV7-6
size: NA
CDR3: CASSLAREFPWETQYF
DNA: TGTGCCAGCAGCTTAGCTCGTGAGTTCCCATGGGAGACCCAGTACTTC

J: TRBJ2-5
D: NA
V: TRBV20-1
size: NA
CDR3: CSARDRGTQYF
DNA: TGCAGTGCTAGAGATAGGGGGACCCAGTACTTC

J: TRBJ2-7
D: NA
V: TRBV2
size: NA
CDR3: CASSATGYEQYF
DNA: TGTGCCAGCAGCGCCACAGGCTACGAGCAGTACTTC

J: TRBJ1-3
D: NA
V: TRBV27
size: NA
CDR3: CASSTGLLNTIYF
DNA: TGTGCCAGCAGTACGGGTCTACTAAACACCATATATTTT

J: TRBJ2-2
D: NA
V: TRBV5-1
size: NA
CDR3: CASSLARWGTGELFF
DNA: TGCGCCAGCAGCTTGGCCCGTTGGGGGACCGGGGAGCTGTTTTTT

J: TRBJ2-1
D: NA
V: TRBV7-2
size: once
CDR3: CASSLGLRGGLYNEQFF
DNA: TGTGCCAGCAGCTTAGGGTTACGGGGAGGACTTTACAATGAGCAGTTCTTC

J: TRBJ1-1
D: NA
V: TRBV10-1
size: NA
CDR3: CASSGGFKLEAFF
DNA: TGCGCCAGCAGTGGGGGGTTTAAGCTGGAAGCTTTCTTT

J: TRBJ1-5
D: NA
V: TRBV5-4
size: NA
CDR3: CASSLAGGSNQPQHF
DNA: TGTGCCAGCAGCTTGGCCGGGGGCAGCAATCAGCCCCAGCATTTT

J: TRBJ2-1
D: NA
V: TRBV9
size: NA
CDR3: CASSARDYNEQFF
DNA: TGTGCCAGCAGCGCACGGGACTACAATGAGCAGTTCTTC

J: TRBJ1-1
D: NA
V: TRBV12-1
size: NA
CDR3: CASSLGQMNTEAFF
DNA: TGTGCCAGCAGCCTGGGACAGATGAACACTGAAGCTTTCTTT

J: TRBJ1-4
D: TRBD1
V: TRBV11-2
size: NA
CDR3: CASSPRQGVREKLFF
DNA: TGTGCCAGCAGCCCTCGACAGGGGGTAAGGGAAAAACTGTTTTTT

J: TRBJ1-4
D: TRBD1
V: TRBV9
size: NA
CDR3: CASSSTGQANEKLFF
DNA: TGTGCCAGCAGCTCCACCGGACAGGCTAATGAAAAACTGTTTTTT

J: TRBJ2-2
D: TRBD1
V: TRBV18
size: NA
CDR3: CASSSGQGGTGELFF
DNA: TGTGCCAGCTCATCGGGACAGGGAGGCACCGGGGAGCTGTTTTTT

J: TRBJ1-3
D: NA
V: TRBV30
size: once
CDR3: CAWNRDYSGNTIYF
DNA: TGTGCCTGGAATCGAGATTACTCTGGAAACACCATATATTTT

J: TRBJ2-1
D: NA
V: TRBV11-2
size: NA
CDR3: CASSLTRLDNEQFF
DNA: TGTGCCAGCAGCTTGACCAGGCTCGACAATGAGCAGTTCTTC

J: TRBJ2-2
D: NA
V: TRBV2
size: NA
CDR3: CASSGQLNTGELFF
DNA: TGTGCCAGCAGCGGACAGTTAAACACCGGGGAGCTGTTTTTT

J: TRBJ1-1
D: NA
V: TRBV5-4
size: NA
CDR3: CASSRPQGRHTEAFF
DNA: TGTGCCAGCAGCCGACCACAGGGCCGCCACACTGAAGCTTTCTTT

J: TRBJ2-6
D: TRBD1
V: TRBV27
size: NA
CDR3: CASSFGTVDFGANVLTF
DNA: TGTGCCAGCAGTTTTGGGACAGTCGATTTTGGGGCCAACGTCCTGACTTTC

J: TRBJ1-3
D: TRBD1
V: TRBV11-2
size: NA
CDR3: CASISWTGGNTIYF
DNA: TGTGCCAGCATTAGCTGGACAGGGGGAAACACCATATATTTT

J: TRBJ2-1
D: NA
V: TRBV30
size: once
CDR3: CAWSASLKRNEQFF
DNA: TGTGCCTGGAGTGCCTCCCTTAAGCGGAATGAGCAGTTCTTC

J: TRBJ2-1
D: TRBD1
V: TRBV5-1
size: NA
CDR3: CASSGGTGLFNEQFF
DNA: TGCGCCAGCAGCGGTGGGACAGGGCTCTTCAATGAGCAGTTCTTC

J: TRBJ2-5
D: TRBD2
V: TRBV10-2
size: NA
CDR3: CASSVGTRGAETQYF
DNA: TGCGCCAGCAGTGTGGGGACTAGGGGCGCCGAGACCCAGTACTTC

J: TRBJ1-4
D: TRBD1
V: TRBV10-3
size: NA
CDR3: CAIGTGDEKLFF
DNA: TGTGCCATCGGGACAGGGGATGAAAAACTGTTTTTT

J: TRBJ2-2
D: TRBD1
V: TRBV7-2
size: NA
CDR3: CASGGQGASGELFF
DNA: TGTGCCAGCGGCGGACAGGGGGCCTCCGGGGAGCTGTTTTTT

J: TRBJ1-5
D: TRBD1
V: TRBV7-2
size: NA
CDR3: CASSLGPQGAVRQPQHF
DNA: TGTGCCAGCAGCTTAGGCCCCCAGGGGGCAGTGCGTCAGCCCCAGCATTTT

J: TRBJ2-1
D: NA
V: TRBV28
size: NA
CDR3: CASSLWAVLNEQFF
DNA: TGTGCCAGCAGTTTATGGGCCGTGCTCAATGAGCAGTTCTTC

J: TRBJ2-1
D: NA
V: TRBV29-1
size: NA
CDR3: CSAGFEAGLRNEQFF
DNA: TGCAGCGCAGGTTTCGAGGCAGGTTTAAGAAATGAGCAGTTCTTC

J: TRBJ2-7
D: NA
V: TRBV23-1
size: NA
CDR3: CASSHFPQGNYEQYF
DNA: TGCGCCAGCAGTCATTTTCCTCAGGGGAACTACGAGCAGTACTTC

J: TRBJ1-1
D: NA
V: TRBV19
size: NA
CDR3: CASYSGIFEAFF
DNA: TGTGCCAGTTATTCAGGGATCTTTGAAGCTTTCTTT

J: TRBJ1-2
D: NA
V: TRBV7-9
size: NA
CDR3: CASSSRRGYGYTF
DNA: TGTGCCAGCAGCTCGAGACGAGGCTATGGCTACACCTTC

J: TRBJ2-7
D: TRBD1
V: TRBV10-3
size: NA
CDR3: CAISQQGAQGSYEQYF
DNA: TGTGCCATCAGCCAACAGGGGGCGCAGGGATCCTACGAGCAGTACTTC

J: TRBJ1-5
D: NA
V: TRBV18
size: few
CDR3: CASSEHSNQPQHF
DNA: TGTGCCAGCTCAGAACATAGCAATCAGCCCCAGCATTTT

J: TRBJ2-1
D: NA
V: TRBV5-1
size: NA
CDR3: CASSSLGSEQFF
DNA: TGCGCCAGCAGCTCATTGGGCAGTGAGCAGTTCTTC

J: TRBJ2-3
D: NA
V: TRBV7-9
size: NA
CDR3: CASSSLNGGGGTDTQYF
DNA: TGTGCCAGCAGCTCCCTAAATGGAGGCGGTGGCACAGATACGCAGTATTTT

J: TRBJ2-1
D: NA
V: TRBV6-4
size: NA
CDR3: CASSPEGSSGNEQFF
DNA: TGTGCCAGCAGTCCTGAAGGAAGTAGCGGCAATGAGCAGTTCTTC

J: TRBJ2-7
D: TRBD2
V: TRBV7-6
size: once
CDR3: CASSLGTSFEQYF
DNA: TGTGCCAGCAGCTTGGGGACTAGCTTCGAGCAGTACTTC

J: TRBJ1-2
D: NA
V: TRBV18
size: NA
CDR3: CASSSQTGQPVYGYTF
DNA: TGTGCCAGCTCATCACAAACTGGACAACCAGTCTATGGCTACACCTTC

J: TRBJ2-1
D: TRBD2
V: TRBV9
size: NA
CDR3: CASSVVASGLDEQFF
DNA: TGTGCCAGCAGCGTAGTGGCTAGCGGCCTCGATGAGCAGTTCTTC

J: TRBJ2-7
D: NA
V: TRBV5-6
size: NA
CDR3: CASRRRGQRVEQYF
DNA: TGTGCCAGCAGGCGCCGGGGACAAAGGGTCGAGCAGTACTTC

J: TRBJ1-4
D: TRBD1
V: TRBV4-3
size: NA
CDR3: CASSQGQGVEKLFF
DNA: TGCGCCAGCAGCCAAGGACAGGGAGTCGAAAAACTGTTTTTT

J: TRBJ2-1
D: TRBD1
V: TRBV7-3
size: NA
CDR3: CASSLNRGTGEQFF
DNA: TGTGCCAGCAGCTTAAACAGGGGTACGGGTGAGCAGTTCTTC

J: TRBJ2-3
D: NA
V: TRBV6-1
size: NA
CDR3: CASLLRRKSTDTQYF
DNA: TGTGCCAGCCTTTTGAGACGGAAGAGCACAGATACGCAGTATTTT

J: TRBJ2-3
D: TRBD2
V: TRBV11-1
size: once
CDR3: CASSSGTSGSTDTQYF
DNA: TGTGCCAGCAGCTCAGGGACTAGCGGTAGCACAGATACGCAGTATTTT

J: TRBJ2-5
D: NA
V: TRBV14
size: once
CDR3: CACSRDGRRKETQYF
DNA: TGTGCCTGCAGTCGAGATGGCAGGCGGAAAGAGACCCAGTACTTC

J: TRBJ1-3
D: NA
V: TRBV27
size: NA
CDR3: CATWTYSGNTIYF
DNA: TGTGCCACCTGGACCTACTCTGGAAACACCATATATTTT

J: TRBJ1-1
D: NA
V: TRBV19
size: NA
CDR3: CASSSLEGGVAEAFF
DNA: TGTGCCAGTAGTTCTCTTGAGGGGGGAGTGGCTGAAGCTTTCTTT

J: TRBJ2-1
D: TRBD2
V: TRBV28
size: once
CDR3: CASSLPGLAADNEQFF
DNA: TGTGCCAGCAGTCTACCGGGACTAGCGGCCGACAATGAGCAGTTCTTC

J: TRBJ2-5
D: NA
V: TRBV7-2
size: NA
CDR3: CASSLAGLAETQYF
DNA: TGTGCCAGCAGCTTAGCGGGGCTTGCGGAGACCCAGTACTTC

J: TRBJ2-7
D: TRBD1
V: TRBV19
size: once
CDR3: CASSMVGTGDYEQYF
DNA: TGTGCCAGTAGTATGGTAGGGACAGGGGACTACGAGCAGTACTTC

J: TRBJ2-7
D: TRBD1
V: TRBV28
size: NA
CDR3: CASRTGTGAGEQYF
DNA: TGTGCCAGCAGAACCGGGACAGGGGCTGGGGAGCAGTACTTC

J: TRBJ2-7
D: TRBD1
V: TRBV7-6
size: once
CDR3: CASSAGTGYYEQYF
DNA: TGTGCCAGCAGCGCCGGGACAGGGTACTACGAGCAGTACTTC

J: TRBJ2-7
D: TRBD2
V: TRBV18
size: NA
CDR3: CASSPPSPSGSYEQYF
DNA: TGTGCCAGCTCACCACCATCGCCTAGCGGGAGCTACGAGCAGTACTTC